This T cell receptor beta chain stems from a study of blood T cell repertoires in COVID-19. For the study at large: COVID-19 samples collected from the United States, Italy and Spain covered acute and convalescent phases. In each case, the material was cDNA or gDNA derived from T cells, B-cell-depleted T cells, or PBMCs.

In the authors' workflow: Reference gene primer amplification gave nucleated cell count estimates. Assay used: immunoSEQ multiplex PCR; TCRdb lists only in-frame clones, some missing. V, J and clone size were drawn from that table, and D and trimming were deduced from the DNA. The profile covers fewer than 200,000 clones, with 75% to 90% appearing a single time and roughly 8.2% taken by the ten largest. Sequenced input: peripheral blood. The source is a woman in her sixties with acute or convalescent COVID-19.

This chain's CDR3 is CASMQGADYGYTF. Here the CDR3 DNA reads TGCGCCAGCATGCAGGGGGCAGACTATGGCTACACCTTC. The chain employs TRBV10-2 and TRBJ1-2; 8 bases are shared with TRBD1. The germline CDR1 and CDR2 sequences are WSHSY and SAAADI. The CDR3 contains 13 residues. The J segment lost 3 bases and the V segment lost 7 bases, leaving 4 bases of the junction unmatched.